These 20 T cell receptor beta chains originate from one sample sequenced in a study of blood T cells in healthy people across ages. The use of a sample-barcoded 5' primer and a J-beta primer mix characterized a second PCR of roughly 6 to 12 cycles. MiXCR, applied by TCRdb to the 5' RACE reads, yields one record per CDR3 protein. The table shows 600,000 to 800,000 distinct CDR3 sequences, with roughly 21% occurring only once. The sequenced sample consisted of blood. These receptors came from a man aged 70-80 years in good health.

As concerns this clonotype: An end of the junction does not agree with germline; a read error may underlie this. The J gene is TRBJ1-4, the V gene TRBV5-5, with 8 bases that match TRBD1. Germline-derived CDR1 and CDR2 are SGHKS and YYEKEE (reference sequence). This CDR3 spans 15 amino acids. The CDR3 nucleotides read TGTGCCGGCAGCTTGGGACAGGTGGCTAATGAAAAACTGTTTTTT. Translated: CAGSLGQVANEKLFF.

The rearrangement uses TRBV11-1 and TRBJ2-1; D tentatively reads TRBD1 or TRBD2 (5 bases each). The CDR3 sequence is 14 residues long. Trimming pared 11 bases from V and 0 bases from J, leaving 14 bases between. Germline assignment: CDR1 SGHAT and CDR2 FQDESV (reference sequence). CDR3 in DNA: TGTGCCGCCGGGGACGGAAGCTCCTACAATGAGCAGTTCTTC. Its protein is CAAGDGSSYNEQFF.

On this clonotype itself: A much bigger clone sits one base away, suggesting this may be a read error. The V call is TRBV7-4, the J call TRBJ2-5, with 7 bases identical to TRBD1. CDR3 length equals 14 residues. Germline lookup yields CDR1 SGHVT and CDR2 SQSDAQ. This chain's CDR3 is CASSQKGQQETRYF. In DNA, the CDR3 is TGTGCCAGCAGCCAGAAGGGACAGCAAGAGACCCGGTACTTC.

This clonotype has just a few counts. This chain joins TRBV15 and TRBJ1-1; D is possibly TRBD1 (6 bases). In germline, CDR1 is LNHNV, CDR2 YYDKDF (reference sequence). Trimming stripped 5 bases from V and 2 bases from J, with 12 bases between. This CDR3 comprises 14 residues. CDR3 residues: CATSGGQPNTEAFF. For the CDR3, the DNA is TGTGCCACCAGCGGGGGGCAGCCAAACACTGAAGCTTTCTTT.

This clonotype was counted between two and nine times. V gene TRBV10-3 combines with J gene TRBJ2-3, with TRBD1 identical over 12 bases. The V gene end was trimmed by 0 bases and the J gene end by 4 bases; junction bases not matched to a gene: 8. The germline V gene has CDR1 ENHRY and CDR2 SYGVKD. The CDR3 runs to 18 residues. This chain's CDR3 is CAISESGGGQGAADTQYF. CDR3 nucleotide sequence: TGTGCCATCAGTGAGTCCGGAGGGGGACAGGGGGCGGCAGATACGCAGTATTTT.

This clonotype was observed a few times. The gene calls are TRBV28 and TRBJ2-4, with 7 bases fitting TRBD1. Germline V gene sequence: CDR1 MDHEN, CDR2 SYDVKM. Trimming cost V 5 bases and J 0 bases; bases outside gene matches: 13. This CDR3 spans 18 amino acids. DNA of the CDR3: TGTGCCAGCAGTCTCGGGACAGAAATCGCACTAGCCAAAAACATTCAGTACTTC. Its protein is CASSLGTEIALAKNIQYF.

Worth noting for this clonotype: Without the conserved terminal phenylalanine or tryptophan, this CDR3 likely stems from a read error. The V and J genes are TRBV5-1 and TRBJ1-1; no firm D call. Between the trimmed V and J ends, which lost 4 bases and 4 bases, there was a span of 14 bases. Looked up from germline, CDR1 is SGHRS and CDR2 is YFSETQ. The CDR3 runs 14 residues. CDR3 DNA sequence: TGCGCCAGCAGCCCAGACCCCGTCGGCACTGAAGCTTTCCTT. Its protein is CASSPDPVGTEAFL.

This clonotype was found a few times. CDR3 sequence: CASTPGGNEQYF. Written as DNA, the CDR3 is TGTGCCAGCACCCCAGGAGGCAACGAGCAGTACTTC. This rearrangement joins TRBV21-1 to TRBJ2-7; the table's D call of TRBD1 was not tested on the DNA. TRBV21-1 is designated a pseudogene. The CDR3 runs to 12 residues.

This clonotype showed up many times. The gene calls are TRBV5-6 and TRBJ2-5; TRBD2 matches 7 bases. With V trimmed by 2 bases and J by 3 bases, 4 bases remained unmatched. Germline values: CDR1 SGHDT, CDR2 YYEEEE. CDR3 length equals 14 residues. This CDR3 is CASSFIGGKETQYF. The DNA for the CDR3 is TGTGCCAGCAGCTTTATCGGGGGGAAAGAGACCCAGTACTTC.

As concerns this clonotype: This sequence may be a read error, since a much larger clone differs from it by one base. The V gene is TRBV29-1, the J gene TRBJ2-5; weak D call: TRBD1 (5 bases). This CDR3 comprises 14 residues. CDR1 and CDR2 from the germline V gene are SQVTM and ANQGSEA. The CDR3 loop reads CSVGGASNQEAQYF. The CDR3 coding sequence is TGCAGCGTTGGTGGGGCGTCTAACCAAGAGGCCCAGTACTTC.

This clonotype was seen only a few times. J is TRBJ1-5 and V is TRBV5-1; D is unresolved. The germline V gene encodes CDR1 SGHRS and CDR2 YFSETQ. The CDR3 runs 16 residues. Trimming took off 4 bases at V and 0 bases at J, with 14 bases between the two ends. The CDR3 region has the DNA TGCGCCAGCAGCCTCGGCCCGGTTTATAGCAATCAGCCCCAGCATTTT. Its translation is CASSLGPVYSNQPQHF.

The rearrangement links TRBV5-1 to TRBJ1-4, with 7 bases identical to TRBD1. This CDR3 has 15 amino acids. CDR1 and CDR2 (germline): SGHRS, YFSETQ. V gave up 6 bases and J gave up 6 bases; unmatched junction bases: 11. CDR3 loop: CASTIGGDSYEKLFF. The DNA of the CDR3 is TGCGCCAGCACCATTGGGGGGGACAGTTATGAAAAACTGTTTTTT.

The chain uses TRBV29-1 and TRBJ1-4; 7 positions match TRBD1. After removal of 3 bases from V and 8 bases from J, the junction contained 6 bases not matched to a gene. Germline V CDR1 and CDR2: SQVTM, ANQGSEA. This CDR3 has 13 amino acids. The CDR3 spells CSVERQGGEKLFF. CDR3 coding DNA: TGCAGCGTTGAGAGACAGGGCGGAGAAAAACTGTTTTTT.

Only a few counts were recorded for this clonotype. The rearrangement joins TRBV4-1 to TRBJ2-5; 11 nucleotides align to TRBD2. The DNA end lines up better with TRBJ2-1; the J call may be wrong. The germline gives CDR1 MGHRA, CDR2 YSYEKL. This CDR3 has 16 residues. This chain's CDR3 is CASSQEVAGGPNEQFF. For the CDR3, the DNA is TGCGCCAGCAGCCAAGAGGTAGCGGGAGGGCCCAATGAGCAGTTCTTC.

The chain links TRBV29-1 to TRBJ1-2, with D unresolved. This CDR3 comprises 14 residues. Germline CDR1 and CDR2: SQVTM and ANQGSEA. Trimming shortened V by 4 bases and J by 5 bases, and 17 bases separated the two germline ends. CDR3 sequence (DNA): TGCAGCGTTGTAGATGAGGAACACCCATATGGCTACACCTTC. Its protein product is CSVVDEEHPYGYTF. The full variable domain, completed using reference TRBV29-1 and TRBJ1-2, is SAVISQKPSRDICQRGTSLTIQCQVDSQVTMMFWYRQQPGQSLTLIATANQGSEATYESGFVIDKFPISRPNLTFSTLTVSNMSPEDSSIYLCSVVDEEHPYGYTFGSGTRLTVV.

The V call is TRBV20-1, the J call TRBJ2-3; D gene ambiguous. Gene TRBJ1-5 matches the end of the DNA better, so the J call may be wrong. The germline gives CDR1 DFQATT, CDR2 SNEGSKA (reference sequence). The CDR3 is 12 amino acids. CDR3 loop: CSARLEVVTQHF. CDR3 DNA: TGCAGTGCTCGCCTAGAGGTCGTAACGCAGCATTTT.

V is TRBV20-1 and J is TRBJ2-7; 8 bases map to TRBD2. Per germline, CDR1 DFQATT and CDR2 SNEGSKA (reference sequence). With 5 bases clipped from V and 0 bases from J, the junction kept 3 bases outside the gene matches. This CDR3 has 13 residues. The CDR3 loop is CSAFTSGSYEQYF. DNA for the CDR3: TGCAGTGCTTTCACTAGCGGCTCCTACGAGCAGTACTTC.

This clonotype was detected a few times. The chain joins TRBV5-1 to TRBJ1-2, with 11 bases aligning to TRBD1. This CDR3 region has 14 residues. J lost 6 bases, V lost 4 bases, and 5 bases had no gene match. CDR1 is SGHRS and CDR2 is YFSETQ in the germline V gene. The CDR3 DNA is TGCGCCAGCAGCGGACAGGGGGCCCTCCATGGCTACACCTTC. Protein product: CASSGQGALHGYTF.

This clonotype was seen a single time. The DNA for the CDR3 is TGCGCCAGCAGGGCGGACCCGACTACAGATACGCAGTATTTT. Amino acids: CASRADPTTDTQYF. This sequence joins TRBV5-1 and TRBJ2-3; no reliable D call. This CDR3 has 14 residues. CDR1 and CDR2 from the germline V gene are SGHRS and YFSETQ. With 5 bases removed from V and 3 bases from J, the gap between germline ends came to 13 bases.

With respect to this clonotype: A junction end diverges from the germline sequence, so it may reflect a read error. CDR3 nucleotides: TGTGCCAGCAGCTTAATTCTGGGCACCGGGGAGCCGTTTTTT. It is translated as CASSLILGTGEPFF. The chain is built from TRBV7-9 and TRBJ2-2, with D perhaps TRBD2 (5 bases). The germline V gene encodes CDR1 SEHNR and CDR2 FQNEAQ (reference sequence). The CDR3 has 14 residues.